This T cell receptor beta chain was retrieved from a study of T cells in localized non-small cell lung cancer. This CDR3 contains 13 residues. Germline V gene sequence: CDR1 GTSNPN, CDR2 SVGIG (reference sequence). Trimming took 0 bases from V and 5 from J; bases not matched to a gene: 2. Libraries were prepared by immunoSEQ multiplex PCR; TCRdb keeps only in-frame clonotypes and omits some of them. Found here are roughly 86,000 clones, about 83% of them singletons; the top ten hold over 2.5%. V gene TRBV30 combines with J gene TRBJ1-2; 8 nucleotides align to TRBD1. This material consisted of peripheral blood, taken before any cancer treatment. This TCR was recovered from a man aged 35-75 years with stage I lung adenocarcinoma. CDR3 sequence: CAWSVRTGYGYTF. CDR3 sequence (DNA): TGTGCCTGGAGTGTCAGGACAGGGTATGGCTACACCTTC.